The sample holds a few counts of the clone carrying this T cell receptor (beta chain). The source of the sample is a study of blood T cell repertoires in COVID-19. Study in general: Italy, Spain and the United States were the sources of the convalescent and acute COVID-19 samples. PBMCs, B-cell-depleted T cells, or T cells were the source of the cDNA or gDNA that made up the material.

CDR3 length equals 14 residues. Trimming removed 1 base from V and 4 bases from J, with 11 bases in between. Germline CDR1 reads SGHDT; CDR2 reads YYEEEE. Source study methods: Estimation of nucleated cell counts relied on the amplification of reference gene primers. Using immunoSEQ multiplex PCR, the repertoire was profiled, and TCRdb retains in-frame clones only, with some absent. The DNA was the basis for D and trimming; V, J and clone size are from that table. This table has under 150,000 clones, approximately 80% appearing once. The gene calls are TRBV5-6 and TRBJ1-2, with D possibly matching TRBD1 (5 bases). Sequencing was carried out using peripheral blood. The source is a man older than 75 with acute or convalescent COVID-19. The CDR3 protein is CASSLWQGFYGYTF. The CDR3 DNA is TGTGCCAGCAGCTTGTGGCAGGGTTTCTATGGCTACACCTTC. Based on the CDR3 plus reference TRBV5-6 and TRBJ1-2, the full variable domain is DAGVTQSPTHLIKTRGQQVTLRCSPKSGHDTVSWYQQALGQGPQFIFQYYEEEERQRGNFPDRFSGHQFPNYSSELNVNALLLGDSALYLCASSLWQGFYGYTFGSGTRLTVV.